This TCR beta chain was retrieved from a study of shared clonotypes between healthy human individuals. Study observations and caveats: In the sorted subsets, rarefaction showed sequencing was incomplete despite large depth. Tissues were not sampled, only blood, and their repertoires likely differ.

Only in-frame clones appear in the TCRdb table, and some are missing; sequencing was by immunoSEQ multiplex PCR. Counted here are roughly 100,000 clones, 67% occurring once; the ten biggest clones make up roughly a quarter. Germline-derived CDR1 and CDR2 are MNHEY and SMNVEV (reference sequence). V shed 2 bases, J shed 6 bases, and the junction held 7 bases outside the gene matches. CDR3 size: 14 residues. This clone has ten or more counts. Its specificity is unknown. Sequenced input: memory CD8+ T cells sorted from blood. The sample's subset: CD45RO+ cells pooled with CCR7-negative TemRA cells. The V and J genes are TRBV27 and TRBJ2-7; 7 bases are a match to TRBD2. This receptor was taken from a woman in her thirties in good health. CDR3 sequence: CASSLRTSSLEQYF. The CDR3, as DNA: TGTGCCAGCAGTTTAAGGACTAGTTCCCTCGAGCAGTACTTC.